Here is one T cell receptor (beta chain) with its context. Its target antigen remains unknown. No much larger clonotype is one base removed from it; base qualities were not supplied. The source of the sample is a study of blood T cell repertoires in COVID-19 (TCRdb year 2020). In the study overall: Samples from collaborators originated in the United States, Italy and Spain and spanned both the acute and convalescent phases of COVID-19. The prospective study material was composed of cDNA or gDNA derived from T cells, B-cell-depleted T cells, or PBMCs. The dataset comprised deeply sampled blood TCRbeta repertoires from subjects exposed to, actively infected with, or recovered from COVID-19. The repertoires were released in a freely available public database intended as a resource for research on the immune response to SARS-CoV-2. Samples were obtained from the ongoing ImmuneRACE study (first 160 participants) and from over 1,000 subjects provided by 6 global collaborators. Nearly every sample came with metadata listing a de-identified subject ID, COVID-19 status, age in years and sex. Where HLA class I and class II types were available, the types were taken from metadata supplied by the sample provider, not from assay-based typing. What the research found in general, with its limitations: The amount of clinical and demographic metadata varied by source and participant and was provided uncurated.

In the prospective study, participants were about 18 to 95 years old, resided in about two dozen geographic areas of the United States, and were enrolled through a virtual design. To assign participants to cohorts, the prospective study relied on clinical history that participants themselves reported in a screening survey and a study questionnaire. Each participant in the prospective study had whole blood, serum and a nasopharyngeal or oropharyngeal swab collected by mobile phlebotomists. Additional blood draws and questionnaires over an approximately 2-month period could optionally be provided by prospective study participants. Blood samples from the prospective study were shipped frozen or at room temperature prior to DNA extraction. TCRbeta CDR3 regions were amplified from genomic DNA by means of the immunoSEQ Assay, a bias-controlled multiplex PCR. The authors processed their data as follows. Within the assay, amplification of reference gene primers was used to estimate how many nucleated cells each sample contained. To quantify the absolute abundance of each unique TCRbeta CDR3 rearrangement, sequence reads were collapsed and filtered. For each sample, productive Simpson clonality was calculated as the square root of Simpson's diversity index across productive rearrangements. Here the immuneACCESS table is served through TCRdb, limited to in-frame sequences with V and J called. Missing clones are a known gap in these copies; in checked studies unresolved V genes cover under half, and the rest lacks a known reason. V, J and clone size are those of that table, while D and trimming were read from the DNA. Counted in this sample were 150,000 to 200,000 clones; under 80% of them appeared once. 17% of the sample is held by the ten biggest clonotypes.

V and J lose 2 bases and 8 bases, and a span of 12 bases separates them. CDR1 and CDR2 (SGHAT, FQNNGV) derive from the germline V gene. The CDR3 covers 14 residues, taking in both the cysteine and the phenylalanine. Kept here is only the CDR3 DNA, which spans 42 bases and is read in frame from base 1. The sequenced sample was PBMCs or T cells enriched from blood (not recorded which). The chain is assembled from TRBV11-2 and TRBJ1-4, with a tentative D gene TRBD1 over 6 matching bases. The receptor was isolated from a woman aged 50 to 60 with acute COVID-19. The DNA reads TGTGCCAGCAGCTTACAGGCGGGGGCCGAAAAACTGTTTTTT. The resulting protein is CASSLQAGAEKLFF.